This T cell receptor (beta chain) was recorded in a study of CD8+ T cells in alopecia areata. Study as a whole: Tofacitinib continued for 6 to 18 months and was then withheld for 6 months. Percent affected scalp area, the SALT score, rated treated patients' severity.

Treatment here: oral pan-JAK inhibitor, 5-10 mg twice daily. The germline CDR1 and CDR2 sequences are KGHSH and LQKENI. The V segment lost 3 bases and the J segment 1 base; nucleotides outside the gene matches: 4. The CDR3 runs 15 residues. In each case, RNA was isolated and then reverse transcribed into cDNA as the sequencing template. Sequenced by immunoSEQ multiplex PCR; TCRdb stores in-frame clones only, minus some. The sample has fewer than 350,000 clones; about three fifths are singletons. Study-level points and caveats: An increase in clonality over normal scalp was evident in lesional scalp, especially alopecia totalis/universalis.

Points on this clone: Its matching antigen is unknown.

This clonotype was sampled from a human donor with alopecia areata. Sequenced material: CD4+ T cells sorted from blood, taken at week 24, from a patient treated with tofacitinib. The genes are TRBV18 and TRBJ1-1, with 8 bases fitting TRBD1. The CDR3 region has the DNA TGTGCCAGCTCACCCCGGACAGGGCAGAACACTGAAGCTTTCTTT. Protein: CASSPRTGQNTEAFF.